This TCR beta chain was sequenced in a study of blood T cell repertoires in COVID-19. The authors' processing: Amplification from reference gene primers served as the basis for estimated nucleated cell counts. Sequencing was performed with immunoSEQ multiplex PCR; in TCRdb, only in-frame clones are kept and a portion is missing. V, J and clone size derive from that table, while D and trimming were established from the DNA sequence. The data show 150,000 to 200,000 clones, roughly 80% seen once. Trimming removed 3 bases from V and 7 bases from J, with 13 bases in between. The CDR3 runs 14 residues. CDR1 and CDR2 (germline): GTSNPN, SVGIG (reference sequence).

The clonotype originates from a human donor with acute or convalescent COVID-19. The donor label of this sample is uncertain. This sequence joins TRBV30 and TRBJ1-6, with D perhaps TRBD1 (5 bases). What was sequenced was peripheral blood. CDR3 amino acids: CAWRRTTVNSPLHF. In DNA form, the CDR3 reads TGTGCCTGGAGAAGGACAACGGTCAATTCACCCCTCCACTTT.